This TCR beta chain was documented in a study of blood T cell repertoires in COVID-19. Study-wide background: There were acute and convalescent COVID-19 samples, and they came from the United States, Italy and Spain.

Under the authors' procedure: Estimation of nucleated cell counts relied on the amplification of reference gene primers. The protocol was immunoSEQ multiplex PCR, while the TCRdb copy is restricted to in-frame clones and leaves out a portion. D and trimming were read from the DNA, whereas the V and J calls and clone size are those reported in that table. The sample has about 250,000 clones, about four fifths seen once; the top ten hold roughly 8.6%. Trimming left V 4 bases short and J 1 base short, with 8 bases between. CDR1 is SGHRS and CDR2 is YFSETQ in the germline V gene. CDR3 length equals 14 residues.

The specimen sequenced was peripheral blood. The TCR was taken from a man aged 35 to 55 with active or convalescent COVID-19. The rearrangement uses TRBV5-1 and TRBJ2-2, with a weak D call TRBD2 (5 bases). CDR3 sequence reads: CASSQAVNTGELFF. In DNA form, the CDR3 reads TGCGCCAGCAGCCAAGCGGTGAACACCGGGGAGCTGTTTTTT.